Presented here are 18 T cell receptor beta chains from one specimen sequenced in a study of OX40 agonist ivuxolimab in advanced cancers. Generated by immunoSEQ multiplex PCR, the TCRdb table keeps only in-frame clones and is missing some. The sample lists 75,000 to 100,000 clones, roughly 80% occurring once. The input for sequencing was CD4+ or CD8+ T cells sorted from blood, taken in a trial of the OX40 agonist ivuxolimab. These receptors were collected from an adult with an advanced solid tumor such as melanoma, head and neck, liver or kidney cancer.

The chain combines TRBV9 with TRBJ1-4, with 7 bases that match TRBD1. The CDR3 is made up of 16 amino acids. V lost 3 bases, J lost 4 bases, and 9 bases stayed unmatched. Germline V gives CDR1 SGDLS, CDR2 YYNGEE. CDR3 loop: CASSAKATGFNEKLFF. The CDR3 region has the DNA TGTGCCAGCAGCGCGAAGGCGACAGGGTTTAATGAAAAACTGTTTTTT.

This clone showed up just once. The rearrangement links TRBV18 to TRBJ1-6; D unclear. CDR3 length: 14 residues. Trimming removed 0 bases at V and 8 bases at J, with 8 bases between. Germline V gives CDR1 KGHSH, CDR2 LQKENI. The DNA for the CDR3 is TGTGCCAGCTCACCACCGACCCGGGATTCACCCCTCCACTTT. This encodes CASSPPTRDSPLHF.

This rearrangement joins TRBV5-6 to TRBJ2-1, with 9 positions matching TRBD1. V lost 2 bases, J lost 9 bases, and 6 bases stayed unmatched. From germline, CDR1 is SGHDT and CDR2 YYEEEE. CDR3 length: 14 residues. The CDR3 is CASSFTGTGFEQFF. In DNA, the CDR3 is TGTGCCAGCAGCTTTACCGGGACAGGGTTTGAGCAGTTCTTC.

This chain joins TRBV7-9 and TRBJ2-1; no reliable D call. CDR3 length equals 16 residues. V was cut by 3 bases and J by 0 bases, with 12 bases left in between. CDR1 is SEHNR and CDR2 is FQNEAQ in the germline V gene (reference sequence). The CDR3 DNA is TGTGCCAGCAGCTTCGGAACGGTGAGCTCCTACAATGAGCAGTTCTTC. This codes for CASSFGTVSSYNEQFF.

This chain links TRBV7-2 with TRBJ1-3; D is unclear. Germline CDR1 and CDR2: SGHTA and FQGNSA. CDR3 length equals 12 residues. V shed 8 bases and J shed 0 bases, with 5 bases lying between them. The CDR3 coding sequence is TGTGCCAGCGGAGACTCTGGAAACACCATATATTTT. It translates to CASGDSGNTIYF.

The chain uses TRBV18 and TRBJ1-2; D is possibly TRBD1 (6 bases). With 5 bases removed from V and 4 bases from J, the gap between germline ends came to 11 bases. CDR1 and CDR2 (germline): KGHSH, LQKENI. This CDR3 contains 13 residues. CDR3 in amino acids: CASSGGGSYGYTF. As DNA, the CDR3 is TGTGCCAGCTCAGGAGGGGGGTCCTATGGCTACACCTTC.

The chain recombines TRBV9 with TRBJ2-5, with D possibly matching TRBD2 (6 bases). Germline-derived CDR1 and CDR2 are SGDLS and YYNGEE. The CDR3 is 15 residues long. With 0 bases removed from V and 5 bases from J, the gap between germline ends came to 14 bases. CDR3 nucleotide sequence: TGTGCCAGCAGCGTAGGAGGAGGGCTTGGGGAGACCCAGTACTTC. This encodes CASSVGGGLGETQYF.

The chain has TRBV6-4 and TRBJ1-3, with D unresolved. The CDR3 is 19 amino acids. Germline CDR1 is MRHNA and CDR2 is SNTAGT. V was clipped by 0 bases and J by 0 bases, with 18 bases between them. The CDR3 region has the DNA TGTGCCAGCAGTGACTCGAAGGTTAGGCAGAGTAACTCTGGAAACACCATATATTTT. This encodes CASSDSKVRQSNSGNTIYF.

The chain carries TRBV6-1 and TRBJ1-2; tentative D call: TRBD1 (5 bases). The germline gives CDR1 MNHNS, CDR2 SASEGT. V was shortened by 4 bases and J by 4 bases, with 16 bases between the two germline ends. This CDR3 has 15 amino acids. CDR3 sequence (DNA): TGTGCCAGCAGTGGCTTCGGGGCCTTGCGCTATGGCTACACCTTC. Its translation: CASSGFGALRYGYTF.

J is TRBJ2-5 and V is TRBV10-1; D is perhaps TRBD2 (6 bases). The CDR3 is made up of 14 amino acids. Between the trimmed V and J ends, which lost 1 base and 4 bases, there was a span of 10 bases. Per germline, CDR1 WNHNN and CDR2 SYGVQD (reference sequence). The CDR3 sequence: CASSEFQEGETQYF. The CDR3, as DNA: TGCGCCAGCAGTGAGTTCCAGGAGGGAGAGACCCAGTACTTC.

V and J are TRBV27 and TRBJ1-2; 9 bases line up with TRBD1. The V gene's germline CDR1 is MNHEY and CDR2 SMNVEV (reference sequence). The CDR3 contains 14 residues. V dropped 5 bases and J dropped 3; count of bases not matched to a gene: 4. This CDR3 reads CASSVQGADYGYTF. For the CDR3, the DNA is TGTGCCAGCAGTGTACAGGGGGCGGACTATGGCTACACCTTC.

V gene TRBV6-1 combines with J gene TRBJ2-7, with 11 bases identical to TRBD1. CDR1 MNHNS and CDR2 SASEGT come from the germline V gene. The CDR3 contains 15 residues. V trimming: 4 bases; J trimming: 5 bases; junction bases outside the gene matches: 7. CDR3 sequence reads: CASSAPGQGDHEQYF. Here the CDR3 DNA reads TGTGCCAGCAGTGCCCCGGGACAGGGGGACCACGAGCAGTACTTC.

The V gene is TRBV11-1, the J gene TRBJ2-2; D call uncertain. Germline V gene sequence: CDR1 SGHAT, CDR2 FQDESV (reference sequence). The CDR3 spans 15 residues. Trimming removed 2 bases at V and 1 base at J, with 8 bases between. The CDR3 spells CASSLRLQNTGELFF. The CDR3 bases are TGTGCCAGCAGCTTACGCCTACAGAACACCGGGGAGCTGTTTTTT.

The rearrangement uses TRBV5-1 and TRBJ2-7; the match to TRBD2 covers 9 bases. The J segment lost 5 bases and the V segment lost 6 bases, leaving 9 bases of the junction unmatched. Germline CDR1 and CDR2: SGHRS and YFSETQ. The CDR3 runs 14 residues. CDR3 coding DNA: TGCGCCAGCAAAGAGGGGACTAGCTTCCACGAGCAGTACTTC. Its protein product is CASKEGTSFHEQYF. The entire variable domain, with the rest obtained from reference TRBV5-1 and TRBJ2-7, is as follows: KAGVTQTPRYLIKTRGQQVTLSCSPISGHRSVSWYQQTPGQGLQFLFEYFSETQRNKGNFPGRFSGRQFSNSRSEMNVSTLELGDSALYLCASKEGTSFHEQYFGPGTRLTVT.

J is TRBJ2-1 and V is TRBV4-3, with TRBD2 identical over 8 bases. Germline V CDR1 and CDR2: LGHNA, YSLEER. V lost 3 bases, J lost 4 bases, and 11 bases stayed unmatched. This CDR3 is 17 amino acids long. The DNA for the CDR3 is TGCGCCAGCAGCCACTTAGGGTCCCAGCGGGGGTACAATGAGCAGTTCTTC. Protein: CASSHLGSQRGYNEQFF.

The chain recombines TRBV7-3 with TRBJ1-6; no clear D gene. The CDR3 contains 14 residues. Trimming stripped 5 bases from V and 9 bases from J, with 14 bases between. The V gene's germline CDR1 is SGHTA and CDR2 FQGTGA. The CDR3 is CASSPGYGGSPLHF. CDR3 DNA sequence: TGTGCCAGCAGCCCCGGGTATGGTGGTTCACCCCTCCACTTT.

The V and J genes are TRBV7-2 and TRBJ1-1; D is undetermined. Germline assignment: CDR1 SGHTA and CDR2 FQGNSA. V shed 8 bases and J shed 7 bases, with 14 bases lying between them. This CDR3 is built from 12 residues. In DNA, the CDR3 is TGTGCCAGCCGGGCCCCGTCGGTTGAAGCTTTCTTT. It translates to CASRAPSVEAFF.

The chain combines TRBV5-1 with TRBJ2-1; D is perhaps TRBD1 or TRBD2 (5 bases each). The CDR3 contains 13 residues. CDR1 and CDR2 (germline): SGHRS, YFSETQ. Trimming shortened V by 7 bases and J by 3 bases, and 11 bases separated the two germline ends. CDR3 in amino acids: CASGTRDYNEQFF. The CDR3 DNA reads TGCGCCAGCGGGACGAGGGACTACAATGAGCAGTTCTTC.